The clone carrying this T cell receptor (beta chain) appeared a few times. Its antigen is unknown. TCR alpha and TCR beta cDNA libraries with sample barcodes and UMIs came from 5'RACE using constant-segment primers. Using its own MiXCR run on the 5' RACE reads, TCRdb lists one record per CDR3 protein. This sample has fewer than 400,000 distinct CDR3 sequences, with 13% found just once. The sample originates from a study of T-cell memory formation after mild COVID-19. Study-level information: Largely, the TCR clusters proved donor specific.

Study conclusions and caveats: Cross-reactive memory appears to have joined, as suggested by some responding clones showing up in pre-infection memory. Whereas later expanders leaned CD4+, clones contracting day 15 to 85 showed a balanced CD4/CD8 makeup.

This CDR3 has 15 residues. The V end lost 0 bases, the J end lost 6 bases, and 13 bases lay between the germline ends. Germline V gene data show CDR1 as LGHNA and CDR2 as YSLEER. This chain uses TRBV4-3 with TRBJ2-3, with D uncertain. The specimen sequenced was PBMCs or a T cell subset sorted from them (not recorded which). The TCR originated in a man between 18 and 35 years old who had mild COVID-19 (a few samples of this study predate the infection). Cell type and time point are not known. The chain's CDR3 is CASSQDVAASDTQYF. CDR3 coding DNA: TGCGCCAGCAGCCAAGATGTGGCTGCCTCGGATACGCAGTATTTT.